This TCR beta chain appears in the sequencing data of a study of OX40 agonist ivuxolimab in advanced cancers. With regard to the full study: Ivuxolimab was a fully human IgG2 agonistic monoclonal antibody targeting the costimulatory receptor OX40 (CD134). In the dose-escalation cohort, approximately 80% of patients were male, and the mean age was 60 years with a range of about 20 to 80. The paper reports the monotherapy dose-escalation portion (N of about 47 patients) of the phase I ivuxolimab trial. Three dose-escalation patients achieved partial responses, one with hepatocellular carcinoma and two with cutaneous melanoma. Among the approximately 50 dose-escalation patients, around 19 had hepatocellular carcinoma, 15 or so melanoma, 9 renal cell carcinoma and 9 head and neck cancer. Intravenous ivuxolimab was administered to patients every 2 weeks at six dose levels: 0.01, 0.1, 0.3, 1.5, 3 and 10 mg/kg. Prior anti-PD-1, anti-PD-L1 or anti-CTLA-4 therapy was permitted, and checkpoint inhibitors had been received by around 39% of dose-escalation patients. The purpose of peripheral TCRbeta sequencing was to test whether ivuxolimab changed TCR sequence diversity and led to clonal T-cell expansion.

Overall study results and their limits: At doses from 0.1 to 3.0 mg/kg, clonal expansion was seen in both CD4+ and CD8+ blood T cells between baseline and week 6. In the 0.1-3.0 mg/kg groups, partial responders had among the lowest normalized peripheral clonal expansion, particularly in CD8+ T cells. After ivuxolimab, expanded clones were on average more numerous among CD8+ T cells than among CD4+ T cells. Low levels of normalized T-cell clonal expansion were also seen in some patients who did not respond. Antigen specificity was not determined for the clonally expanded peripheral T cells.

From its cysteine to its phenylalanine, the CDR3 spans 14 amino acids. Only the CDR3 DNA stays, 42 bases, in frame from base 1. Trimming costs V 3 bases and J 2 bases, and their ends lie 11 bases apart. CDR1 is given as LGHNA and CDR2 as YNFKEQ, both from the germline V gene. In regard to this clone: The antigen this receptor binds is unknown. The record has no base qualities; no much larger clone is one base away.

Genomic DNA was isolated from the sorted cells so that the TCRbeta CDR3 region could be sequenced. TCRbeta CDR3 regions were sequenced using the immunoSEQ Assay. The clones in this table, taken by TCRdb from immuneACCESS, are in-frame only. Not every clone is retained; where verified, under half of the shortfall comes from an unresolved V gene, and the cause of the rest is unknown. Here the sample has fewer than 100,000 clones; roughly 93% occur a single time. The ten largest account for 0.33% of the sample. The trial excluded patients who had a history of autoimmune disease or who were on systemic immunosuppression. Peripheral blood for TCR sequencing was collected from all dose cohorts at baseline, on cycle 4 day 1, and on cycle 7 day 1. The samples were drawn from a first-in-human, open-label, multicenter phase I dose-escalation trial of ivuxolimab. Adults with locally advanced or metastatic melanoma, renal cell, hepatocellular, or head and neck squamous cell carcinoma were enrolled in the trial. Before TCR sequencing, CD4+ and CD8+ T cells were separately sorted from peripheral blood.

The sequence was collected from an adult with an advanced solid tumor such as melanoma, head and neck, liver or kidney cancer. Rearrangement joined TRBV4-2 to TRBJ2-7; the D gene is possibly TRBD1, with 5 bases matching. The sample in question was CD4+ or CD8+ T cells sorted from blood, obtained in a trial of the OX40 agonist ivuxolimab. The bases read TGTGCCAGCAGCCAGACGACAGTAACCTACGAGCAGTACTTC. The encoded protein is CASSQTTVTYEQYF.